This T cell receptor (beta chain) is drawn from a study of blood T cell repertoires in COVID-19. Study-wide background: Both acute and convalescent COVID-19 samples were obtained from the United States, Italy and Spain. T cells, B-cell-depleted T cells, or PBMCs provided the cDNA or gDNA that served as material.

The CDR3 is 15 residues long. Source study methods: Researchers report that nucleated cell counts were estimated from reference gene primer amplification. Generated by immunoSEQ multiplex PCR, the TCRdb table keeps only in-frame clones and is missing some. V and J calls and clone size are those listed in that table; D and trimming were worked out from the DNA. In the table there are about 120,000 clones, around nine tenths of which are singletons. The sample consisted of peripheral blood. The rearrangement uses TRBV21-1 and TRBJ1-3; the table assigns TRBD1, which was not confirmed against the DNA. TRBV21-1 is reported as a pseudogene. This TCR derives from a woman aged 70-85 years who had recovered from COVID-19. This CDR3 reads CASSTTLGAGNTIYF. CDR3 in DNA: TGTGCCAGCAGCACGACCCTGGGGGCAGGAAACACCATATATTTT.